The following is a T cell receptor beta chain sequence with its context. Per the original methods: Reference gene primer amplification yielded estimated nucleated cell counts. Only in-frame clones appear in the TCRdb table, and some are missing; sequencing was by immunoSEQ multiplex PCR. That table furnishes V, J and clone size, whereas the DNA furnished D and trimming. The sample comprises approximately 190,000 clones, roughly 84% of which are singletons, and less than 3.5% rests with the top ten. Participants' own reports of clinical history determined their cohort assignment. Exposed participants encountered a COVID-19 case during the 2 weeks preceding study entry. This sample is drawn from a study of blood T cell repertoires in COVID-19. Study context: Samples came from the United States, Italy and Spain, spanning acute and convalescent COVID-19.

Germline lookup yields CDR1 MNHEY and CDR2 SVGEGT. The V and J ends lost 1 base and 5 bases respectively, with 8 bases between them. This CDR3 is built from 13 residues. The rearrangement joins TRBV6-2 or TRBV6-3 to TRBJ1-1, with D possibly matching TRBD1 (5 bases). The sample comprised PBMCs or T cells enriched from blood (not recorded which). The TCR originated in a woman in her thirties who had been exposed to COVID-19. The CDR3 is CASSYLEGTEAFF. In DNA form, the CDR3 reads TGTGCCAGCAGTTACTTGGAGGGGACTGAAGCTTTCTTT.